This T cell receptor beta chain appears in the sequencing data of a study of blood T cell repertoires in COVID-19. Libraries were prepared by immunoSEQ multiplex PCR; TCRdb keeps only in-frame clonotypes and omits some of them. In the table there are approximately 250,000 clones, 75% to 95% of which are singletons. Sequenced: PBMCs or T cells enriched from blood (not recorded which). The sequence came from a man aged 35 to 55 who had been exposed to COVID-19.

Written as DNA, the CDR3 is TGTGCCAGCAGCCGGGACAGGAACTATGGCTACACCTTC. Translating gives CASSRDRNYGYTF. The chain employs TRBV7-2 and TRBJ1-2, with 8 bases aligning to TRBD1. With 5 bases clipped from V and 2 bases from J, the junction kept 1 base outside the gene matches. Germline loops: CDR1 SGHTA, CDR2 FQGNSA. The CDR3 is 13 amino acids.